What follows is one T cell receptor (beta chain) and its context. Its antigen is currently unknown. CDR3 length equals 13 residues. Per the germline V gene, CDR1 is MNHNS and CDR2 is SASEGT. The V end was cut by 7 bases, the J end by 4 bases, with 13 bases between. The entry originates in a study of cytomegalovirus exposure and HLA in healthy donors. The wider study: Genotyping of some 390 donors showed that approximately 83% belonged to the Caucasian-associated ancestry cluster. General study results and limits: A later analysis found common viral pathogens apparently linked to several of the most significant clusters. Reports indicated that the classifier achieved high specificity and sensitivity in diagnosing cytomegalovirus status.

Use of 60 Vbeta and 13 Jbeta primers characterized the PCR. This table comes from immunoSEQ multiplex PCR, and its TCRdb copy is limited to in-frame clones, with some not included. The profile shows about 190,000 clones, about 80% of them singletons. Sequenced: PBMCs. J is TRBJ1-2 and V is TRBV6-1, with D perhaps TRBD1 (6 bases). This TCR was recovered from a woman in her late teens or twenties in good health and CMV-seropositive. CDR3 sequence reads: CASINREGYGYTF. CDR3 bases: TGTGCCAGCATTAACAGGGAGGGCTATGGCTACACCTTC.